This T cell receptor beta chain stems from a study of blood T cell dynamics during melanoma immunotherapy. Study details: Standard first-line treatment here was pembrolizumab or nivolumab plus ipilimumab in metastatic melanoma.

Each bulk PBMC sample had roughly 400 ng DNA loaded. The repertoire was sequenced with immunoSEQ multiplex PCR; TCRdb's copy has only in-frame clones and lacks some. The sample holds about 16,000 clones, 87% seen once. Time point of the sample: week 3, after first cycle of checkpoint inhibitor. Blood was drawn before treatment and at week 3 after checkpoint blockade. Patients had no prior systemic cancer treatment, immunosuppressants or other active cancers. The table lists this clone with a count of one. An end of the junction differs from the germline gene, which may be a read error. Other DNA sequences in the same sample also yield this CDR3. The material sequenced was blood, taken from a patient treated with checkpoint blockade. The receptor comes from a human donor with melanoma.

The CDR3 DNA reads as TGTGCTAGCAGCGACACAGGGGCCAGCAATCAGCCCCAGCATTTT. Its translation is CASSDTGASNQPQHF. The chain carries TRBV7-9 and TRBJ1-5, with TRBD1 identical over 7 bases. The CDR3 extends over 15 amino acids. The germline V gene has CDR1 SEHNR and CDR2 FQNEAQ (reference sequence).